Sequencing of this T cell receptor beta chain was carried out in a study of CD4 T cell repertoires in COVID-19 (TCRdb year 2021). About the full investigation: To analyze cross-reactivity, the CFSE-low cells were expanded with IL-2 for about eleven days and then labeled again and restimulated with spike proteins from other coronaviruses. Naturally processed CD4+ T cell responses to SARS-CoV-2 spike and nucleoprotein were characterized in COVID-19-recovered individuals, and clonal composition was assessed by TCR Vbeta sequencing. In a few recovered individuals, the TCR Vbeta repertoire of SARS-CoV-2-reactive T cells was analyzed at the subset level. The research as a whole found: Several of the most expanded SARS-CoV-2-reactive clonotypes were present in two or all three memory subsets, which suggests intraclonal diversification. Between about 6.5 and 28% of SARS-CoV-2 clonotypes were also detected in SARS-CoV and/or HKU1 spike-stimulated secondary cultures, consistent with cross-reactivity.

The protocol used for the library was the immunoSEQ multiplex PCR assay. As for the original processing: Repertoire overlap between subsets was quantified using the Chao-Jaccard similarity index and counts of shared clonotypes. In its TCRdb copy, this immuneACCESS table keeps in-frame sequences only and misses some clones. Where compared with another copy, unresolved V genes explain less than half of these, and the others have no known cause. The DNA was the basis for D and trimming; V, J and clone size are from that table. This sample holds some 80,000 clones; roughly four fifths were observed only once. Of the sample, roughly 0.6% is held by the ten largest clones. This clone was counted a single time. Its binding antigen is unknown. The sample holds no much larger clone one base away, and base qualities are not on file. There are 16 amino acids in the CDR3, from cysteine to phenylalanine inclusive. Here the CDR3 DNA is all that survives: 48 bases in frame from base 1. Ends trimmed: V by 5 bases, J by 4 bases; bases unmatched to a gene: 10. Via the germline V gene, CDR1 is SGHTA and CDR2 FQGNSA.

The time point label for this specimen denotes: sample from a COVID-19-recovered individual after infection. Donors were patients who had recovered from mild-to-severe COVID-19. Memory T cell samples that were not cultured went straight to sequencing right after ex vivo isolation. CD4+ total memory, central memory, effector memory and circulating T follicular helper cells were isolated from peripheral blood mononuclear cells. The V and J genes are TRBV7-2 and TRBJ2-1; the central 8 bases match TRBD2. The input for sequencing was CD4+ T cells from peripheral blood, taken after recovery from COVID-19. The receptor was derived from a human donor who had COVID-19. This receptor carries the CDR3 CASSPQAGDKYNEQFF. The base sequence is TGTGCCAGCAGCCCACAAGCGGGAGATAAGTACAATGAGCAGTTCTTC. When the CDR3 is completed using the reference TRBV7-2 and TRBJ2-1 genes on either side, the full variable domain is GAGVSQSPSNKVTEKGKDVELRCDPISGHTALYWYRQSLGQGLEFLIYFQGNSAPDKSGLPSDRFSAERTGGSVSTLTIQRTQQEDSAVYLCASSPQAGDKYNEQFFGPGTRLTVL.